This T cell receptor (beta chain) was obtained from a study of cytomegalovirus exposure and HLA in healthy donors. Overall study findings and caveats: Later analysis demonstrated an association between a missense DCLRE1C variant and TCR beta V- and J-gene trimming.

Researchers ran the PCR with 60 Vbeta and 13 Jbeta primers. Libraries were prepared by immunoSEQ multiplex PCR; TCRdb keeps only in-frame clonotypes and omits some of them. The sample consists of some 120,000 clones, about 80% of them appearing once. This clone was seen at least ten times. Its matching antigen is unknown. The CDR3 extends over 16 amino acids. Trimming cost V 5 bases and J 12 bases; bases outside gene matches: 15. Germline CDR1 SEHNR, CDR2 FQNEAQ (reference sequence). J is TRBJ2-1 and V is TRBV7-9, with TRBD1 matching 11 bases. Sequencing was performed on PBMCs. This clonotype was obtained from a human donor in good health. CDR3 DNA: TGTGCCAGCAGCCGACCCGGGACAGGGGGAATGAGGGGGCAGTTCTTC. It is translated as CASSRPGTGGMRGQFF.